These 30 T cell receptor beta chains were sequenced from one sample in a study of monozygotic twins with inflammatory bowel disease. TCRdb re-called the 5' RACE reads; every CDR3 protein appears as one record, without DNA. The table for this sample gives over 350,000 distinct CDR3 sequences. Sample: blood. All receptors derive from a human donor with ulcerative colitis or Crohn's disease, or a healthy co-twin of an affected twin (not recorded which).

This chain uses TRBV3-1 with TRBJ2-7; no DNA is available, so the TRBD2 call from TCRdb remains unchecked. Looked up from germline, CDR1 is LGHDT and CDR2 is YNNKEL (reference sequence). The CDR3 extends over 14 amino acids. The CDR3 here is CASSPRDYSYEQYF.

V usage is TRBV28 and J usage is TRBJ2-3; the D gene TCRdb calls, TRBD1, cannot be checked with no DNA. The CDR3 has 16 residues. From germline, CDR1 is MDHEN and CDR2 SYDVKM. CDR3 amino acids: CASRSQGQISTDTQYF. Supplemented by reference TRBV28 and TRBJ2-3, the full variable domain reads DVKVTQSSRYLVKRTGEKVFLECVQDMDHENMFWYRQDPGLGLRLIYFSYDVKMKEKGDIPEGYSVSREKKERFSLILESASTNQTSMYLCASRSQGQISTDTQYFGPGTRLTVL.

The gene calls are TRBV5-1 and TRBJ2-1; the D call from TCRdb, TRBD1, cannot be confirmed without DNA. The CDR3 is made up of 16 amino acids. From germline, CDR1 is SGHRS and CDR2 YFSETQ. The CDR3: CASSLVGRVSLLEQFF.

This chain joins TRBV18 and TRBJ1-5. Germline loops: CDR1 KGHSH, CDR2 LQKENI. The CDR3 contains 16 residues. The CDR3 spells CASSPSGGNSNQPQHF.

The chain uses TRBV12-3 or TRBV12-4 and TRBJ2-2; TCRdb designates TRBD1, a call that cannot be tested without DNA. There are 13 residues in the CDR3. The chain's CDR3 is CASSLRGRRELFF.

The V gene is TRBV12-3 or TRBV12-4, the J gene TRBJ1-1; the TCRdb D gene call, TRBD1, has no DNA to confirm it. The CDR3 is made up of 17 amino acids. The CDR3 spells CASSQGQGRGMNTEAFF.

CDR3: CASTRTGQGPYNEQFF. The chain couples TRBV6-1 to TRBJ2-1; without DNA, the TCRdb call of TRBD1 cannot be checked. The length of the CDR3 is 16 residues. Germline lookup yields CDR1 MNHNS and CDR2 SASEGT.

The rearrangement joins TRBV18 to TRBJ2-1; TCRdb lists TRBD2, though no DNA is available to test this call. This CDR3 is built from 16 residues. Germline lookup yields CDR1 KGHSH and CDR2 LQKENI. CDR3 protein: CASSPRLAGMNNEQFF.

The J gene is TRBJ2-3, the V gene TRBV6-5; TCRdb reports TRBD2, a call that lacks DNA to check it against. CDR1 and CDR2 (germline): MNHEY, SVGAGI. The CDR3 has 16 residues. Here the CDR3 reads CASSYSTSGVSDTQYF.

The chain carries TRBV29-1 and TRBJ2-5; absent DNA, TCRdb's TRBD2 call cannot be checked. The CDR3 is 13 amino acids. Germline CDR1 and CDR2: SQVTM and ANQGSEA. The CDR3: CSVARDLQETQYF.

The CDR3 loop reads CASSYMGGEETQYF. V usage is TRBV6-5 and J usage is TRBJ2-5; without DNA, the TCRdb call of TRBD1 cannot be checked. This CDR3 contains 14 residues. Germline loops: CDR1 MNHEY, CDR2 SVGAGI.

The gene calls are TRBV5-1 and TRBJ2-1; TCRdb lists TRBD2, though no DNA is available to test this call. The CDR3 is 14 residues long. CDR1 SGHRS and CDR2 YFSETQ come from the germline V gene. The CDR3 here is CASSRSGVGDEQFF.

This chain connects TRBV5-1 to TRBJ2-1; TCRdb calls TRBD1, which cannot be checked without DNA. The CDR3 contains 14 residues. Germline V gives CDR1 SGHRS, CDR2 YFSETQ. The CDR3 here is CASSGGGGLNEQFF.

The CDR3 loop reads CASSSRPNEQFF. V is TRBV28 and J is TRBJ2-1. Per germline, CDR1 MDHEN and CDR2 SYDVKM. The CDR3 has 12 amino acids.

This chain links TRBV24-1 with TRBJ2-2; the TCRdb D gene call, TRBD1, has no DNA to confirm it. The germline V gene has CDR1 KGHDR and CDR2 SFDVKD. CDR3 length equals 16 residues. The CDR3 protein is CATSDGDRGIAGELFF.

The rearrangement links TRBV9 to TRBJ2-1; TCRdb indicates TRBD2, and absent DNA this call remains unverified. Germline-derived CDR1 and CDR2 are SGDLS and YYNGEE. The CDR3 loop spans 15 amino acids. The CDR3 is CASSVFSGGYNEQFF.

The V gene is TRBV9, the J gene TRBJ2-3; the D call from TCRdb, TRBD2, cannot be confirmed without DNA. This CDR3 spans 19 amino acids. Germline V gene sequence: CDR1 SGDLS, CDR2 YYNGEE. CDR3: CASSVASLRAGEPTDTQYF. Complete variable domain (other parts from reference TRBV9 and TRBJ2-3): DSGVTQTPKHLITATGQRVTLRCSPRSGDLSVYWYQQSLDQGLQFLIQYYNGEERAKGNILERFSAQQFPDLHSELNLSSLELGDSALYFCASSVASLRAGEPTDTQYFGPGTRLTVL.

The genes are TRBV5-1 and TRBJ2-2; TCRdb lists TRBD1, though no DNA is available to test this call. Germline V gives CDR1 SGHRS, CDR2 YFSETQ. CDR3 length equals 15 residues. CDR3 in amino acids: CASSIGQGLAGELFF.

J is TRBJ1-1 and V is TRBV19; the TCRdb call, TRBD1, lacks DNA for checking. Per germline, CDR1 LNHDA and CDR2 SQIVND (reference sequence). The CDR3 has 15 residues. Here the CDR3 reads CASSTTGTGNTEAFF.

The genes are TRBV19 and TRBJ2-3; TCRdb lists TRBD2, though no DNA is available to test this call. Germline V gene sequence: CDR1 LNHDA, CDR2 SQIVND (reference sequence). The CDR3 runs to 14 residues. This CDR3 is CASSMALGRDTQYF. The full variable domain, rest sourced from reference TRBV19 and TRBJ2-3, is DGGITQSPKYLFRKEGQNVTLSCEQNLNHDAMYWYRQDPGQGLRLIYYSQIVNDFQKGDIAEGYSVSREKKESFPLTVTSAQKNPTAFYLCASSMALGRDTQYFGPGTRLTVL.

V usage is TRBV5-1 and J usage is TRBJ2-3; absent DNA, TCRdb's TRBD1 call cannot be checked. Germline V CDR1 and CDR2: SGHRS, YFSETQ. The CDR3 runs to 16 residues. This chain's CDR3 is CASSFMPGGVTDTQYF.

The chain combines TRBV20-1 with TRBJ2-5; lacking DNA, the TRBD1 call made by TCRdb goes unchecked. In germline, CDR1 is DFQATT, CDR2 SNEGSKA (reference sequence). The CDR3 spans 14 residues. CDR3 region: CSARERTVQETQYF.

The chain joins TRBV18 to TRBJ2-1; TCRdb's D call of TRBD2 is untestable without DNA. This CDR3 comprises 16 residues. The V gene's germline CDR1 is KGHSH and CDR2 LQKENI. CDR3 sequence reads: CASSPPSTSGGNEQFF.

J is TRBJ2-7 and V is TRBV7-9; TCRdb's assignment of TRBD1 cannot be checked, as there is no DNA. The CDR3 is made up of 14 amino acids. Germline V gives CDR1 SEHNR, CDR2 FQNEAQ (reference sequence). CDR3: CASSLVGRGGSQYF.

The CDR3: CASSSMGQSSYNEQFF. The V and J genes are TRBV12-3 or TRBV12-4 and TRBJ2-1; checking the TCRdb D call of TRBD1 is not possible without DNA. The CDR3 has 16 residues.

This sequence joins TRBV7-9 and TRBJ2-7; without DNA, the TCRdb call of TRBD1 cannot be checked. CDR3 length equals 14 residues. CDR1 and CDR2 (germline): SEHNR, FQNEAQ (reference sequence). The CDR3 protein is CASSYWDRVDEQYF. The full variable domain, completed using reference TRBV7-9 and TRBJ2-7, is DTGVSQNPRHKITKRGQNVTFRCDPISEHNRLYWYRQTLGQGPEFLTYFQNEAQLEKSRLLSDRFSAERPKGSFSTLEIQRTEQGDSAMYLCASSYWDRVDEQYFGPGTRLTVT.

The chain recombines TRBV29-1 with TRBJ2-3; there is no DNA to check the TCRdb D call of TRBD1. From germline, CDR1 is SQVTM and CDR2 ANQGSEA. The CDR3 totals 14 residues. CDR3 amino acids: CSVEGPAPTDTQYF.

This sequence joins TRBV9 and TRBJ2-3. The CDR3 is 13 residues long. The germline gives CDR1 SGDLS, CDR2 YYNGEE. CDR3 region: CASSVLKEDTQYF. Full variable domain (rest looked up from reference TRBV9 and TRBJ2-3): DSGVTQTPKHLITATGQRVTLRCSPRSGDLSVYWYQQSLDQGLQFLIQYYNGEERAKGNILERFSAQQFPDLHSELNLSSLELGDSALYFCASSVLKEDTQYFGPGTRLTVL.

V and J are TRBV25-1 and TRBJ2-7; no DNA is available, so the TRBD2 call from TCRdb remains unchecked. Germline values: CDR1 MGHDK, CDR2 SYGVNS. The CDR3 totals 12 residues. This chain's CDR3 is CASAGGRVEQYF.

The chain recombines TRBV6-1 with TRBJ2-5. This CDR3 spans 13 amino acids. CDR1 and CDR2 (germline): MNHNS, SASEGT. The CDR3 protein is CASTPVIQETQYF.